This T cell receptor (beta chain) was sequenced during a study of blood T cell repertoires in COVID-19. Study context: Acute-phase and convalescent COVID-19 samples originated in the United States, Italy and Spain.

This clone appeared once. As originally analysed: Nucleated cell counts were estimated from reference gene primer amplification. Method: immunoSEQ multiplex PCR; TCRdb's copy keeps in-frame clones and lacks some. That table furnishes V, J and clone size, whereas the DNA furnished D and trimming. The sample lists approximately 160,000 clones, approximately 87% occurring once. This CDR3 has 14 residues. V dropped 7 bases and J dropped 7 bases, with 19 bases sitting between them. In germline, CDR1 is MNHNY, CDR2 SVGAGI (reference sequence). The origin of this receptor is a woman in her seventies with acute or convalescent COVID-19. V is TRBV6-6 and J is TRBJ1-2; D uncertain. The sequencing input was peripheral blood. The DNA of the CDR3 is TGTGCCAGCACCTCAGGTGACCTTGTGGGTGGCTACACCTTC. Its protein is CASTSGDLVGGYTF.